Below, 27 T cell receptor beta chains from the same sample are listed, as sequenced in a study of control samples from healthy donors and cancer patients. Libraries were prepared by immunoSEQ multiplex PCR; TCRdb keeps only in-frame clonotypes and omits some of them. Of 150,000 or so clones listed, about 94% are singletons. The specimen was blood. These receptors came from a man aged 35-49 years in good health.

The V gene is TRBV7-9, the J gene TRBJ1-1; a possible D gene is TRBD1 (5 bases). Germline lookup yields CDR1 SEHNR and CDR2 FQNEAQ (reference sequence). The CDR3 loop spans 13 amino acids. Trimming stripped 7 bases from V and 4 bases from J, with 13 bases between. Written as DNA, the CDR3 is TGTGCCAGCACTTTAGGGGCGGGCACTGAAGCTTTCTTT. This encodes CASTLGAGTEAFF.

The genes are TRBV7-3 and TRBJ2-3; TRBD2 is a possible D gene (6 bases). The CDR3 length is 18 residues. Germline CDR1 and CDR2: SGHTA and FQGTGA. The germline V and J ends were trimmed by 0 bases and 2 bases, with 18 bases remaining between them. Here the CDR3 DNA reads TGTGCCAGCAGCTTAACCCCGTGGGCGGGACCCATCACAGATACGCAGTATTTT. Encoded protein: CASSLTPWAGPITDTQYF. The complete variable domain, with remaining parts taken from reference TRBV7-3 and TRBJ2-3, reads GAGVSQTPSNKVTEKGKYVELRCDPISGHTALYWYRQSLGQGPEFLIYFQGTGAADDSGLPNDRFFAVRPEGSVSTLKIQRTERGDSAVYLCASSLTPWAGPITDTQYFGPGTRLTVL.

V usage is TRBV15 and J usage is TRBJ1-2; TRBD1 matches 7 bases. Germline values: CDR1 LNHNV, CDR2 YYDKDF (reference sequence). The CDR3 consists of 15 residues. After removal of 5 bases from V and 4 bases from J, the junction contained 10 bases not matched to a gene. CDR3 residues: CATSAPSQGSYGYTF. CDR3 sequence (DNA): TGTGCCACCAGCGCCCCGTCACAGGGGTCCTATGGCTACACCTTC.

This chain connects TRBV9 to TRBJ2-7; 13 nucleotides align to TRBD2. The CDR3 is made up of 14 amino acids. The germline V gene has CDR1 SGDLS and CDR2 YYNGEE. With 4 bases clipped from V and 7 bases from J, the junction kept 5 bases outside the gene matches. The CDR3 nucleotides are TGTGCCAGCAGCCCGGGACTAGCGGGGAGGGAGCAGTACTTC. This sequence encodes CASSPGLAGREQYF.

V usage is TRBV19 and J usage is TRBJ1-5; perhaps TRBD1 as D (6 bases). The CDR3 sequence is 15 residues long. Germline values: CDR1 LNHDA, CDR2 SQIVND (reference sequence). The V end was cut by 5 bases, the J end by 1 base, with 12 bases between. CDR3 amino acids: CASSLYQGSNQPQHF. The CDR3 DNA reads as TGTGCCAGTAGTCTCTACCAGGGGAGCAATCAGCCCCAGCATTTT.

The chain uses TRBV19 and TRBJ1-1; TRBD1 agrees at 9 bases. The CDR3 runs 14 residues. The germline V gene encodes CDR1 LNHDA and CDR2 SQIVND (reference sequence). Germline trimming cut 7 bases from V and 3 bases from J; bases unmatched to any gene: 6. The CDR3 DNA sequence: TGTGCCAGTATATGGGGACAGGGCCACACTGAAGCTTTCTTT. Residues: CASIWGQGHTEAFF. Filled out from reference TRBV19 and TRBJ1-1, the complete variable domain reads DGGITQSPKYLFRKEGQNVTLSCEQNLNHDAMYWYRQDPGQGLRLIYYSQIVNDFQKGDIAEGYSVSREKKESFPLTVTSAQKNPTAFYLCASIWGQGHTEAFFGQGTRLTVV.

The chain links TRBV4-2 to TRBJ1-6; weak D call: TRBD1 (5 bases). The V gene's germline CDR1 is LGHNA and CDR2 YNFKEQ. The CDR3 contains 14 residues. V gave up 4 bases and J gave up 7 bases, with 11 bases separating them. CDR3 DNA: TGTGCCAGCAGCCGGGGGAAGGAAAATTCACCCCTCCACTTT. Protein: CASSRGKENSPLHF.

V is TRBV30 and J is TRBJ2-2; D uncertain. Germline loops: CDR1 GTSNPN, CDR2 SVGIG (reference sequence). V dropped 4 bases and J dropped 1 base, with 7 bases sitting between them. The CDR3 runs 13 residues. Here the CDR3 reads CAWTEQNTGELFF. CDR3 coding DNA: TGTGCCTGGACAGAACAGAACACCGGGGAGCTGTTTTTT.

This chain uses TRBV11-3 with TRBJ1-5, with unresolved D. Germline V gene sequence: CDR1 SGHNT, CDR2 YENEEA. The CDR3 has 13 amino acids. The V end was cut by 11 bases, the J end by 0 bases, with 11 bases between. Here the CDR3 DNA reads TGTGCCCGTCGCGGGGTTAGCAATCAGCCCCAGCATTTT. The encoded protein is CARRGVSNQPQHF. The variable domain in full, with the rest retrieved from reference TRBV11-3 and TRBJ1-5, is EAGVVQSPRYKIIEKKQPVAFWCNPISGHNTLYWYLQNLGQGPELLIRYENEEAVDDSQLPKDRFSAERLKGVDSTLKIQPAELGDSAVYLCARRGVSNQPQHFGDGTRLSIL.

The J gene is TRBJ2-3, the V gene TRBV28, with D perhaps given as TRBD1 or TRBD2 (6 bases each). CDR3 length: 14 residues. The germline gives CDR1 MDHEN, CDR2 SYDVKM. The ends were cut back, 2 bases at V and 4 bases at J, with 10 bases in the middle. The CDR3 sequence is CASSLRGQSDTQYF. DNA for the CDR3: TGTGCCAGCAGTTTACGGGGGCAGTCAGATACGCAGTATTTT.

The chain links TRBV30 to TRBJ1-5; D is possibly TRBD1 (5 bases). Trimming removed 5 bases at V and 1 base at J, with 12 bases between. Germline CDR1 is GTSNPN and CDR2 is SVGIG (reference sequence). The CDR3 is 14 residues long. The CDR3 region has the DNA TGTGCCTGGGGCCCGGGACCCAGCAATCAGCCCCAGCATTTT. It translates to CAWGPGPSNQPQHF.

This clone came up once. The chain employs TRBV9 and TRBJ1-3; 9 bases fit TRBD1. Germline V gene lookup returns CDR1 SGDLS and CDR2 YYNGEE. V trimming: 6 bases; J trimming: 5 bases; junction bases outside the gene matches: 9. The CDR3 contains 15 residues. The CDR3 region has the DNA TGTGCCAGCAACCGAATGGGACAGGGAAGAAACACCATATATTTT. It yields the protein CASNRMGQGRNTIYF.

The CDR3 spells CASSPSTGIIGYTF. CDR3 DNA sequence: TGCGCCAGCAGCCCAAGTACAGGGATCATCGGCTACACCTTC. The chain has TRBV5-1 and TRBJ1-2, with D possibly TRBD1 on 6 matching bases. V lost 4 bases and J 8 bases, leaving 18 bases between the germline ends. The CDR3 sequence is 14 residues long. Germline CDR1 and CDR2: SGHRS and YFSETQ.

DNA of the CDR3: TGCGCCAGCAGCCAAGAGGACAGGGGGGTACGAGGCTACACCTTC. Amino acids: CASSQEDRGVRGYTF. V and J are TRBV4-1 and TRBJ1-2; 10 positions match TRBD1. There are 15 residues in the CDR3. Trimming removed 0 bases from V and 8 bases from J; junction bases left unmatched: 6. The germline gives CDR1 MGHRA, CDR2 YSYEKL.

This clone came up a few times. The CDR3 sequence is CASSFLRGYTF. CDR3 DNA: TGTGCCAGCAGCTTCCTCAGGGGCTACACCTTC. The chain has TRBV11-2 and TRBJ1-2, with D unresolved. The germline V gene encodes CDR1 SGHAT and CDR2 FQNNGV. The CDR3 runs to 11 residues. Deletions cut 3 bases from V and 8 bases from J, with 7 bases between.

V usage is TRBV6-5 and J usage is TRBJ2-7; the match to TRBD1 covers 7 bases. V shed 7 bases and J 7 bases; nucleotides not matched to a gene: 10. From germline, CDR1 is MNHEY and CDR2 SVGAGI. The CDR3 is made up of 13 amino acids. CDR3 protein: CASNQGGLEEQYF. The CDR3 coding sequence is TGTGCCAGCAACCAAGGGGGCTTGGAGGAGCAGTACTTC.

A single count supports this clone. The chain combines TRBV5-8 with TRBJ1-4; TRBD1 matches at 10 bases. Unmatched junction bases numbered 5, after V lost 1 base and J lost 8 bases. Germline CDR1 SGHTS, CDR2 YDEGEE. The CDR3 is made up of 15 amino acids. The CDR3, as DNA: TGTGCCAGCAGCTTGAGGGACAGGGGAGAAGAAAAACTGTTTTTT. This translates into CASSLRDRGEEKLFF.

This rearrangement joins TRBV6-2 or TRBV6-3 to TRBJ2-1; D is ambiguous. This CDR3 is built from 14 residues. Trimming cost V 3 bases and J 6 bases, with 12 bases left between them. Per germline, CDR1 MNHEY and CDR2 SVGEGT. This CDR3 reads CASSYEGRPNEQFF. The DNA of the CDR3 is TGTGCCAGCAGTTATGAAGGCAGACCCAATGAGCAGTTCTTC.

This chain links TRBV2 with TRBJ1-3; 10 bases line up with TRBD1. Trimming removed 5 bases from V and 3 bases from J; junction bases left unmatched: 7. This CDR3 comprises 16 residues. Germline CDR1 reads SNHLY; CDR2 reads FYNNEI. The CDR3 spells CASSPPGTGVGNTIYF. Here the CDR3 DNA reads TGTGCCAGCAGTCCGCCCGGGACAGGGGTTGGAAACACCATATATTTT.

The chain has TRBV6-5 and TRBJ1-6; the D gene is possibly TRBD1 (5 bases). This CDR3 region has 13 residues. With 8 bases removed from V and 7 bases from J, the gap between germline ends came to 12 bases. CDR1 and CDR2 (germline): MNHEY, SVGAGI. The CDR3 loop is CASGRDWNSPLHF. CDR3 DNA sequence: TGTGCCAGCGGGAGGGACTGGAATTCACCCCTCCACTTT.

This chain connects TRBV20-1 to TRBJ2-3; TRBD1 might be the D (5 bases). Trimming removed 6 bases from V and 6 bases from J, with 10 bases in between. From germline, CDR1 is DFQATT and CDR2 SNEGSKA (reference sequence). There are 11 residues in the CDR3. The DNA for the CDR3 is TGCAGTGCCCCGTGGGGCGATACGCAGTATTTT. Its translation is CSAPWGDTQYF.

The genes are TRBV19 and TRBJ2-5; 8 bases are a match to TRBD2. This CDR3 contains 14 residues. The germline V gene encodes CDR1 LNHDA and CDR2 SQIVND (reference sequence). V was clipped by 6 bases and J by 5 bases; unmatched bases: 8. CDR3 loop: CASRRAGGEETQYF. As DNA, the CDR3 is TGTGCCAGTAGAAGGGCGGGGGGCGAGGAGACCCAGTACTTC.

The chain combines TRBV5-1 with TRBJ2-7; TRBD1 matches 9 bases. This CDR3 is built from 16 residues. CDR1 and CDR2 (germline): SGHRS, YFSETQ. J gave up 5 bases and V 0 bases, and 9 bases lay outside the gene matches. In nucleotides, the CDR3 is TGCGCCAGCAGCTTGGCCGCCGGGACAGGGCCCCACGAGCAGTACTTC. It is translated as CASSLAAGTGPHEQYF.

V gene TRBV6-2 or TRBV6-3 combines with J gene TRBJ1-1; D remains unclear. V shed 6 bases and J shed 1 base, with 9 bases lying between them. The CDR3 has 13 amino acids. The V gene's germline CDR1 is MNHEY and CDR2 SVGEGT. The CDR3 loop reads CASSPRRNTEAFF. CDR3 DNA sequence: TGTGCCAGCAGCCCCCGAAGGAACACTGAAGCTTTCTTT.

The gene calls are TRBV5-8 and TRBJ1-4; possibly TRBD1 for D (5 bases). The CDR3 loop spans 14 amino acids. Germline lookup yields CDR1 SGHTS and CDR2 YDEGEE. Trimming removed 6 bases from V and 4 bases from J, with 13 bases in between. DNA for the CDR3: TGTGCCAGCACCCAGGGCATTGGTAATGAAAAACTGTTTTTT. Its translation is CASTQGIGNEKLFF.

This chain links TRBV6-6 with TRBJ2-1, with TRBD1 matching 9 bases. V shed 2 bases, J shed 5 bases, and the junction held 4 bases outside the gene matches. The CDR3 covers 15 residues. Germline V CDR1 and CDR2: MNHNY, SVGAGI (reference sequence). CDR3: CASSYEGQGNNEQFF. DNA for the CDR3: TGTGCCAGCAGTTACGAGGGACAGGGTAACAATGAGCAGTTCTTC.

V usage is TRBV7-9 and J usage is TRBJ1-2; the D is unclear. V lost 7 bases, J lost 1 base, and 19 bases lay in between. CDR1 is SEHNR, CDR2 FQNEAQ, per germline (reference sequence). The CDR3 contains 16 residues. Written as DNA, the CDR3 is TGTGCCAGCAACTCCCCCCCGACGTTCCTTAACTATGGCTACACCTTC. It specifies CASNSPPTFLNYGYTF.